The 18 T cell receptor beta chains below were found in one sample sequenced in a study of T cell repertoires in cytomegalovirus infection. TCRdb re-called the reads through MiXCR, storing one row per CDR3 protein. The sample includes around 530,000 distinct CDR3 sequences, approximately 26% of them seen just once. Material for sequencing was PBMCs. The receptors here all came from a human donor in good health (CMV status not recorded). Some clones in this sample may be carry-over from other donors' samples.

This chain links TRBV18 with TRBJ2-1; TRBD2 matches at 11 bases. The CDR3 length is 18 residues. Germline CDR1 KGHSH, CDR2 LQKENI. With 2 bases clipped from V and 2 bases from J, the junction kept 8 bases outside the gene matches. The CDR3 loop is CASSPKGLAGGTYNEQFF. The DNA for the CDR3 is TGTGCCAGCTCACCAAAGGGGCTAGCGGGAGGTACCTACAATGAGCAGTTCTTC.

This chain joins TRBV6-5 and TRBJ2-3; possible D gene TRBD2, 6 bases. The CDR3 has 15 residues. Trimming shortened V by 2 bases and J by 1 base, and 10 bases separated the two germline ends. Germline lookup yields CDR1 MNHEY and CDR2 SVGAGI. CDR3 sequence reads: CASSYVGSRTDTQYF. The CDR3 coding sequence is TGTGCCAGCAGTTACGTCGGGAGTCGCACAGATACGCAGTATTTT.

V usage is TRBV12-3 or TRBV12-4 and J usage is TRBJ1-1, with a possible D match to TRBD1 (5 bases). The CDR3 has 14 amino acids. V was pared by 5 bases and J by 1 base, with 11 bases between. The CDR3 is CASSTGPQNTEAFF. The DNA for the CDR3 is TGTGCCAGCAGTACGGGACCGCAGAACACTGAAGCTTTCTTT.

The chain links TRBV2 to TRBJ2-7; no clear D gene. The CDR3 has 14 residues. V dropped 7 bases and J dropped 0 bases, with 13 bases sitting between them. Germline V gene data show CDR1 as SNHLY and CDR2 as FYNNEI. The CDR3 nucleotides read TGTGCCAGCATGCAGCAGCGTGGCTCCTACGAGCAGTACTTC. Amino acids: CASMQQRGSYEQYF.

This clonotype showed up just a few times. The chain employs TRBV11-2 and TRBJ1-1; D perhaps matches TRBD1 (6 bases). CDR1 and CDR2 (germline): SGHAT, FQNNGV. Trimming took 5 bases from V and 7 from J, leaving 17 bases between them. The CDR3 contains 14 residues. In DNA form, the CDR3 reads TGTGCCAGCAGCGCGGGACAAGGAACCTTTGAAGCTTTCTTT. Translation: CASSAGQGTFEAFF.

Here the CDR3 DNA reads TGTGCCAGCAGCCCTAGTAGGGCCTACGAGCAGTACGTC. The encoded protein is CASSPSRAYEQYV. J is TRBJ2-7 and V is TRBV5-6; D unresolved. Germline assignment: CDR1 SGHDT and CDR2 YYEEEE. This CDR3 comprises 13 residues. Trimming stripped 4 bases from V and 2 bases from J, with 10 bases between.

As regards this clonotype: A much more abundant neighbour one base away suggests this may be a read error. V and J are TRBV7-2 and TRBJ2-7, with D tentatively TRBD2 (5 bases). The CDR3 has 13 residues. Germline-derived CDR1 and CDR2 are SGHTA and FQGNSA. CDR3: CASGLARWREQYF. In DNA, the CDR3 is TGTGCCAGCGGCTTAGCCCGGTGGAGGGAGCAGTACTTC.

The V call is TRBV27, the J call TRBJ1-1; 8 bases are shared with TRBD1. V lost 1 base, J lost 5 bases, and 12 bases stayed unmatched. The CDR3 is 17 amino acids. From germline, CDR1 is MNHEY and CDR2 SMNVEV (reference sequence). The CDR3 region is CASSLYPWTGRSTEAFF. CDR3 coding DNA: TGTGCCAGCAGTTTATATCCCTGGACAGGGCGGTCTACTGAAGCTTTCTTT.

The table lists this clonotype with a few counts. V and J are TRBV7-2 and TRBJ2-2; unclear D gene. The CDR3 loop spans 13 amino acids. Germline values: CDR1 SGHTA, CDR2 FQGNSA. V was trimmed by 6 bases and J by 1 base, leaving 6 bases between them. CDR3 sequence (DNA): TGTGCCAGCAGATACGGGAACACCGGGGAGCTGTTTTTT. It yields the protein CASRYGNTGELFF.

The chain uses TRBV12-5 and TRBJ2-1; 7 positions match TRBD2. The CDR3 length is 15 residues. Unmatched junction bases numbered 8, after V lost 7 bases and J lost 2 bases. Germline assignment: CDR1 LGHNT and CDR2 FRNRAP. CDR3 DNA sequence: TGTGCTAGTGCCTCTAGCGGACCAACCTACAATGAGCAGTTCTTC. Translated: CASASSGPTYNEQFF.

The chain couples TRBV6-2 or TRBV6-3 to TRBJ2-3; TRBD2 is a possible D gene (6 bases). This CDR3 contains 14 residues. With 8 bases removed from V and 4 bases from J, the gap between germline ends came to 16 bases. Germline CDR1 and CDR2: MNHEY and SVGEGT. The CDR3 nucleotides read TGTGCCAGCTCCAACGGGGGTGCCTCAGATACGCAGTATTTT. Translating gives CASSNGGASDTQYF.

This clonotype was counted a few times. The chain employs TRBV11-2 and TRBJ2-1, with a possible D match to TRBD2 (6 bases). CDR3 length: 16 residues. Trimming removed 5 bases at V and 10 bases at J, with 24 bases between. The germline CDR1 and CDR2 sequences are SGHAT and FQNNGV. The CDR3 bases are TGTGCCAGCAGCCGCACCAGGGACTTAGACTCCCGCGAGCAGTTCTTC. Amino acids: CASSRTRDLDSREQFF.

The chain combines TRBV28 with TRBJ1-5, with 12 bases fitting TRBD1. CDR3 size: 17 residues. The V gene end was trimmed by 5 bases and the J gene end by 7 bases; junction bases not matched to a gene: 12. Germline V gene sequence: CDR1 MDHEN, CDR2 SYDVKM. For the CDR3, the DNA is TGTGCCAGCAGTCCCCCCCGGGACAGGGGGCCGAGGCAGCCCCAGCATTTT. It yields the protein CASSPPRDRGPRQPQHF.

The sample holds a few counts of this clonotype. This chain joins TRBV4-3 and TRBJ2-3; tentatively, D is TRBD2 (5 bases). CDR1 is LGHNA and CDR2 is YSLEER in the germline V gene. V lost 1 base, J lost 4 bases, and 15 bases lay in between. This CDR3 comprises 16 residues. The CDR3 spells CASSQVLYGEPDTQYF. Here the CDR3 DNA reads TGCGCCAGCAGCCAAGTCTTATACGGGGAACCAGATACGCAGTATTTT.

The chain employs TRBV4-1 and TRBJ2-2, with 9 bases identical to TRBD2. Germline loops: CDR1 MGHRA, CDR2 YSYEKL. With V trimmed by 0 bases and J by 6 bases, 8 bases remained unmatched. CDR3 size: 17 residues. DNA of the CDR3: TGCGCCAGCAGCCAAGATTATAGCGGGAGCGGTCCCGGGGAGCTGTTTTTT. It is translated as CASSQDYSGSGPGELFF.

The chain carries TRBV7-2 and TRBJ2-3; no definite D call. Germline values: CDR1 SGHTA, CDR2 FQGNSA. Trimming took 7 bases from V and 0 from J, leaving 14 bases between them. The CDR3 runs 15 residues. The CDR3: CASTFLGTSTDTQYF. Here the CDR3 DNA reads TGTGCCAGCACCTTCCTGGGTACTAGCACAGATACGCAGTATTTT.

This clonotype appeared many times. The chain has TRBV6-2 or TRBV6-3 and TRBJ2-5; 8 nucleotides match TRBD2. Germline CDR1 MNHEY, CDR2 SVGEGT. The CDR3 consists of 13 residues. V dropped 7 bases and J dropped 8; count of bases not matched to a gene: 9. CDR3 region: CASKRTAGVTQYF. The CDR3 DNA reads as TGTGCCAGCAAGAGGACAGCGGGGGTCACCCAGTACTTC.

The J gene is TRBJ2-4, the V gene TRBV11-1, with D tentatively TRBD1 (5 bases). The CDR3 contains 14 residues. The V gene's germline CDR1 is SGHAT and CDR2 FQDESV (reference sequence). V gave up 2 bases and J gave up 7 bases, with 12 bases separating them. The CDR3 loop reads CASSLSSGLNIQYF. DNA for the CDR3: TGTGCCAGCAGCTTAAGTTCAGGGTTGAACATTCAGTACTTC.